Listed here is a single TCR beta chain. From germline, CDR1 is SGDLS and CDR2 YYNGEE. Trimming cost V 0 bases and J 5 bases; bases outside gene matches: 18. The CDR3 runs 19 residues. The data derive from a study of blood T cell repertoires in COVID-19. Clones were sequenced by immunoSEQ multiplex PCR, and TCRdb holds only the in-frame ones, with some missing. The sample shows 350,000 to 400,000 clones, around 90% of them seen only once. Material: peripheral blood. This clonotype was sampled from a man aged 18-30 years with active or convalescent COVID-19. The V and J genes are TRBV9 and TRBJ2-3; 7 bases are a match to TRBD2. DNA for the CDR3: TGTGCCAGCAGCGTAGCAAACTCGAATCGGGCGGGGGAAGAAGATACGCAGTATTTT. It is translated as CASSVANSNRAGEEDTQYF.